These T cell receptor beta chains were read from a single sample in a study of T cells in Graves' hyperthyroidism and ophthalmopathy. One entry per CDR3 protein, called by TCRdb with MiXCR from the multiplex PCR reads. The table has around 520,000 distinct CDR3 sequences, less than 15% seen once. Sequenced sample: blood. All receptors derive from a woman aged 40 to 50 with Graves' hyperthyroidism. The CDR3 runs from the conserved cysteine through the conserved F or W. D genes are given only for firm matches. Size tells how often a clone was seen (once, few, many) or the class of an expanded clone, and some rows leave it out.

TRBJ2-7,NA,TRBV18,15,many,CASSPGAGDPLQQYF,TGTGCCAGCTCACCGGGGGCAGGGGACCCCTTGCAGCAGTACTTC
TRBJ1-4,TRBD1,TRBV6-1,14,NA,CATQAGTVNEKLFF,TGTGCCACCCAGGCCGGGACAGTAAATGAAAAACTGTTTTTT
TRBJ2-7,NA,TRBV12-5,13,many,CASAPDNGYEQYF,TGTGCTAGTGCCCCGGACAACGGCTACGAGCAGTACTTC
TRBJ2-7,TRBD2,TRBV20-1,15,NA,CSATMAGGSSYEQYF,TGCAGTGCCACCATGGCGGGAGGGAGCTCCTACGAGCAGTACTTC
TRBJ1-1,NA,TRBV7-6,14,many,CASSLEGDWTEAFF,TGTGCCAGCAGCTTGGAGGGGGATTGGACTGAAGCTTTCTTT
TRBJ2-5,NA,TRBV5-1,14,many,CASSLRTTQETQYF,TGCGCCAGCAGCTTGCGGACCACCCAAGAGACCCAGTACTTC
TRBJ2-2,TRBD1,TRBV7-9,16,few,CASSEGQGAWTGELFF,TGTGCCAGCAGCGAGGGACAGGGGGCTTGGACCGGGGAGCTGTTTTTT
TRBJ2-2,TRBD1,TRBV24-1,16,few,CATSDPTGVGTGELFF,TGTGCCACCAGTGATCCTACAGGGGTTGGCACCGGGGAGCTGTTTTTT
TRBJ2-7,NA,TRBV30,14,many,CAWSVLTSEWEQYF,TGTGCCTGGAGTGTACTGACTTCCGAATGGGAGCAGTACTTC
TRBJ2-7,TRBD1,TRBV27,14,many,CAIARQGGEYEQYF,TGTGCCATCGCTCGACAGGGTGGAGAATACGAGCAGTACTTC
TRBJ2-3,NA,TRBV5-1,16,many,CASSLESSSTTDTQYF,TGCGCCAGCAGCTTGGAATCTAGCAGTACCACAGATACGCAGTATTTT
TRBJ1-2,TRBD1,TRBV30,13,few,CAWTPGGYYGYTF,TGTGCCTGGACCCCAGGGGGCTACTATGGCTACACCTTC
TRBJ1-2,TRBD1,TRBV5-1,14,few,CASSGQGTDYGYTF,TGCGCCAGCAGCGGACAGGGGACCGACTATGGCTACACCTTC
TRBJ2-1,TRBD2,TRBV3-1,17,NA,CASSQQGLAGGRGEQFF,TGTGCCAGCAGCCAGCAGGGACTAGCGGGAGGGCGTGGTGAGCAGTTCTTC
TRBJ2-7,NA,TRBV19,16,many,CASSGTGVESSYEQYF,TGTGCCAGTTCCGGGACGGGGGTGGAGAGCTCCTACGAGCAGTACTTC
TRBJ2-1,TRBD2,TRBV11-1,20,many,CASSRGLADPKGTSYNEQFF,TGTGCCAGCAGCAGGGGACTAGCAGACCCCAAGGGAACCTCCTACAATGAGCAGTTCTTC
TRBJ2-2,TRBD1,TRBV7-8,16,few,CASSFWTGGSTGELFF,TGTGCCAGCAGCTTCTGGACAGGGGGAAGCACCGGGGAGCTGTTTTTT
TRBJ1-1,NA,TRBV12-3/TRBV12-4,13,many,CASSLTENTEAFF,TGTGCCAGCAGCCTGACAGAGAACACTGAAGCTTTCTTT
TRBJ1-3,NA,TRBV2,15,few,CASSRTGTSGNTIYF,TGTGCCAGCAGTAGAACAGGGACCTCTGGAAACACCATATATTTT
TRBJ2-4,TRBD1,TRBV12-5,16,many,CASGLLPGQGRDIQYF,TGTGCTAGTGGTTTGCTCCCGGGACAGGGTCGGGACATTCAGTACTTC
TRBJ2-1,TRBD1,TRBV19,14,many,CASSIGTGTNEQFF,TGTGCCAGTAGTATCGGGACAGGGACTAATGAGCAGTTCTTC
TRBJ2-7,TRBD2,TRBV20-1,13,many,CSAESGRASEQYF,TGCAGTGCAGAAAGCGGGAGGGCCAGCGAGCAGTACTTC
TRBJ2-1,TRBD2,TRBV19,18,NA,CASSIFFLAGPGHNEQFF,TGTGCCAGTAGTATTTTTTTTCTAGCGGGGCCTGGCCACAATGAGCAGTTCTTC
TRBJ2-1,TRBD1,TRBV20-1,15,many,CSARDRDRGYNEQFF,TGCAGTGCTAGGGACCGGGACAGGGGATACAATGAGCAGTTCTTC
TRBJ2-1,NA,TRBV6-1,11,many,CASRSYNEQFF,TGTGCCAGCAGGTCCTACAATGAGCAGTTCTTC
TRBJ1-2,TRBD1,TRBV29-1,11,NA,CSVRSGGYTTF,TGCAGCGTCCGTTCAGGGGGGTATACTACCTTC
TRBJ2-1,NA,TRBV15,16,NA,CAASRAGGGAYNEQFF,TGTGCCGCCAGCAGAGCTGGAGGAGGCGCCTACAATGAGCAGTTCTTC
TRBJ2-5,NA,TRBV20-1,12,NA,CSAGGRRETQYF,TGCAGTGCTGGGGGGCGGCGAGAGACCCAGTACTTC
TRBJ2-7,NA,TRBV3-1,15,many,CASSQAQDSYYEQYF,TGTGCCAGCAGCCAAGCTCAGGACAGTTACTACGAGCAGTACTTC
TRBJ2-1,NA,TRBV5-1,11,few,CASQFSNEQFF,TGCGCCAGCCAGTTCAGCAATGAGCAGTTCTTC
TRBJ2-1,TRBD2,TRBV2,15,many,CASSVVVSGGGQQFF,TGTGCCAGCAGTGTAGTTGTCAGCGGGGGAGGACAGCAGTTCTTC
TRBJ2-1,NA,TRBV3-1,18,many,CASSRLPDRTRTYNEQFF,TGTGCCAGCAGCCGATTGCCCGACAGAACTCGCACCTACAATGAGCAGTTCTTC
TRBJ1-4,NA,TRBV5-5,13,few,CASSRTSNEKLFF,TGTGCCAGCAGCCGGACATCTAATGAAAAACTGTTTTTT
TRBJ2-7,NA,TRBV6-1,15,many,CASSTGGSVSYEQYF,TGTGCCAGCAGTACTGGAGGTAGCGTCTCCTACGAGCAGTACTTC
TRBJ2-1,NA,TRBV6-4,12,NA,CASSDEGREQFF,TGTGCCAGCAGTGACGAGGGAAGGGAGCAGTTCTTC
TRBJ2-7,TRBD1,TRBV12-3/TRBV12-4,17,many,CASSSFGGQGTSYEQYF,TGTGCCAGCAGCAGTTTCGGCGGACAGGGGACTTCCTACGAGCAGTACTTC
TRBJ2-1,NA,TRBV6-1,17,NA,CASRDSGAKSSYNEQFF,TGTGCCAGCAGGGATAGTGGGGCGAAAAGCTCCTACAATGAGCAGTTCTTC
TRBJ2-3,NA,TRBV27,18,many,CASSLSGRQPTSTDTQYF,TGTGCCAGCAGTTTATCTGGACGGCAACCTACTAGCACAGATACGCAGTATTTT
TRBJ2-7,NA,TRBV3-1,15,many,CASSQGPQPSYEQYF,TGTGCCAGCAGCCAAGGGCCCCAGCCATCCTACGAGCAGTACTTC
TRBJ2-7,NA,TRBV7-9,17,NA,CASSGPTGTDSSYEQYF,TGTGCCAGCAGCGGCCCCACCGGGACGGATAGCTCCTACGAGCAGTACTTC
TRBJ2-5,TRBD2,TRBV2,17,many,CASSETPLTSGGETQYF,TGTGCCAGCAGTGAAACCCCCCTGACTAGCGGCGGTGAGACCCAGTACTTC
TRBJ2-7,NA,TRBV19,14,NA,CASSTLVQSDEQYF,TGTGCCAGTAGTACACTGGTGCAGAGTGACGAGCAGTACTTC
TRBJ2-2,NA,TRBV7-8,14,NA,CASSSGAFLGELFF,TGTGCCAGCAGCTCGGGGGCCTTTCTGGGGGAGCTGTTTTTT
TRBJ2-7,NA,TRBV11-2,15,many,CASSLDLGISYEQYF,TGTGCCAGCAGCTTAGATCTTGGCATCTCCTACGAGCAGTACTTC
TRBJ2-5,NA,TRBV6-1,14,few,CASSDGGWGETQYF,TGTGCCAGCAGTGACGGCGGGTGGGGAGAGACCCAGTACTTC
TRBJ2-1,TRBD2,TRBV24-1,15,few,CATSDSSGSRDEQFF,TGTGCCACCAGTGATTCTAGCGGGAGTCGAGATGAGCAGTTCTTC
TRBJ2-7,TRBD1,TRBV18,16,many,CASSPRPLDRGYEQYF,TGTGCCAGCTCACCACGTCCCTTAGACAGGGGATACGAGCAGTACTTC
TRBJ2-5,NA,TRBV11-2,12,many,CASSSDSLLSHF,TGTGCCAGCAGCTCGGACAGCCTCCTTTCGCACTTC
TRBJ1-6,NA,TRBV2,15,many,CASTREMTLDSPLHF,TGTGCCAGCACCCGGGAGATGACGCTAGATTCACCCCTCCACTTT
TRBJ2-7,NA,TRBV15,15,many,CATSRDPRESYEQYF,TGTGCCACCAGCAGAGATCCCAGGGAGTCCTACGAGCAGTACTTC
TRBJ2-3,TRBD1,TRBV15,16,many,CATSPGQGFVTDTQYF,TGTGCCACCAGTCCGGGACAGGGGTTTGTGACAGATACGCAGTATTTT
TRBJ1-2,NA,TRBV28,14,many,CASTHSGADYGYTF,TGTGCCAGCACCCACTCAGGGGCTGACTATGGCTACACCTTC
TRBJ1-2,TRBD1,TRBV10-3,16,NA,CAISESTTGLFYGYTF,TGTGCCATCAGTGAGTCTACGACAGGGCTATTCTATGGCTACACCTTC
TRBJ2-7,NA,TRBV5-1,15,many,CASSLAGGSPYEQYF,TGCGCCAGCAGCCTTGCAGGGGGGTCTCCTTACGAGCAGTACTTC
TRBJ1-5,NA,TRBV12-3/TRBV12-4,18,many,CASSWGLASLYSNQPQHF,TGTGCCAGCAGTTGGGGGCTGGCCTCACTTTATAGCAATCAGCCCCAGCATTTT
TRBJ2-1,TRBD2,TRBV5-1,16,NA,CASSLALAGGSDEQFF,TGCGCCAGCAGCTTGGCTCTAGCGGGAGGTTCCGATGAGCAGTTCTTC
TRBJ1-1,TRBD1,TRBV7-8,13,many,CASTDAGGPEAFF,TGTGCCAGCACCGATGCAGGGGGCCCTGAAGCTTTCTTT
TRBJ1-3,NA,TRBV12-3/TRBV12-4,15,NA,CASRPSWSSGNTIYF,TGTGCCAGCAGACCAAGTTGGTCCTCTGGAAACACCATATATTTT
TRBJ2-1,NA,TRBV11-2,16,many,CASSSYTPQSYNEQFF,TGTGCCAGCAGCTCTTACACCCCCCAGTCGTACAATGAGCAGTTCTTC